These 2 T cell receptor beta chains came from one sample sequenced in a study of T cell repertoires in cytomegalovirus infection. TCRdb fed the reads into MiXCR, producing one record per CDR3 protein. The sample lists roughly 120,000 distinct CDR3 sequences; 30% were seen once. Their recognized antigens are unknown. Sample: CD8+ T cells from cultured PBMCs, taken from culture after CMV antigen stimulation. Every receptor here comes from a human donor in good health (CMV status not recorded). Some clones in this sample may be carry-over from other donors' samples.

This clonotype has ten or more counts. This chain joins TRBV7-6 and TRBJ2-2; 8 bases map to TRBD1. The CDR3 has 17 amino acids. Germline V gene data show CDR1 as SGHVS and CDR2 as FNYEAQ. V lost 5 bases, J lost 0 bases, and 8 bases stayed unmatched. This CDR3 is CASSHPRTGTNTGELFF. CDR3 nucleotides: TGTGCCAGCAGCCACCCTCGGACAGGGACGAACACCGGGGAGCTGTTTTTT. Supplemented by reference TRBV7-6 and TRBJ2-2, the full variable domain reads GAGVSQSPRYKVTKRGQDVALRCDPISGHVSLYWYRQALGQGPEFLTYFNYEAQQDKSGLPNDRFSAERPEGSISTLTIQRTEQRDSAMYRCASSHPRTGTNTGELFFGEGSRLTVL.

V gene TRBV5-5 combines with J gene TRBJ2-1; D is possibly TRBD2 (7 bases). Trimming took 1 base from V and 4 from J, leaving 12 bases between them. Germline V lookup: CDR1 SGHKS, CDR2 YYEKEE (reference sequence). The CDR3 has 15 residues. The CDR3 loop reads CASSLTGGTYNEQFF. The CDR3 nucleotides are TGTGCCAGCAGCTTGACGGGGGGCACATACAATGAGCAGTTCTTC.